This TCR beta chain was profiled in a study of blood T cell repertoires in COVID-19. Participants were aged about 18 to 100 years from approximately 23 US areas. Assignment of participants to cohorts was predicated upon participant-reported clinical history. Before being deemed recovered, Cohort 3 donors had two negative PCRs, clearance, or symptom resolution. Germline CDR1 MNHEY, CDR2 SMNVEV (reference sequence). The ends were cut back, 2 bases at V and 0 bases at J, with 7 bases in the middle. The CDR3 sequence is 14 residues long. Measured with immunoSEQ multiplex PCR; TCRdb has only the in-frame clones, and not every one. The sample records roughly 250,000 clones, about 93% being singletons.

The rearrangement joins TRBV27 to TRBJ1-1; tentative D call: TRBD1 (5 bases). The sequenced sample was PBMCs or T cells enriched from blood (not recorded which). This TCR was sampled from a woman between 18 and 30 years old who had recovered from COVID-19. Written as DNA, the CDR3 is TGTGCCAGCAGTTTAGACAGCGTGAACACTGAAGCTTTCTTT. This translates into CASSLDSVNTEAFF.